This passage covers 30 T cell receptor beta chains from one sample sequenced in a study of control samples from healthy donors and cancer patients (dated by TCRdb to about 2020). Library creation used the immunoSEQ multiplex PCR assay. The source is immuneACCESS, and TCRdb retained only in-frame sequences with V and J called. Part of the clones is not carried over; for the studies checked, unresolved V genes explain less than half of this, and the remainder is unexplained. The sample table contains 70,000 to 80,000 clones; only one count was recorded for about 88% of them. In total, the top ten clones hold 4% of the sample. Sequencing input: blood. The receptors stem from a woman aged 45-59 years in good health.

This clone was detected once. This chain connects TRBV6-4 to TRBJ1-5, with no clear D. This CDR3 contains 15 residues. Germline V gene data show CDR1 as MRHNA and CDR2 as SNTAGT. Trimming cost V 4 bases and J 3 bases, with 13 bases left between them. The chain's CDR3 is CASSVEAGDNQPQHF. The CDR3 nucleotides read TGTGCCAGCAGTGTCGAGGCAGGCGACAATCAGCCCCAGCATTTT.

The gene calls are TRBV20-1 and TRBJ2-3, with TRBD2 as a possible D gene (6 bases). CDR1 and CDR2 (germline): DFQATT, SNEGSKA (reference sequence). V was shortened by 3 bases and J by 4 bases, with 26 bases between the two germline ends. This CDR3 is built from 18 residues. CDR3 in DNA: TGCAGTGCTAGTAGCCCGCCGATGTTGACTAGTCTAGCAGATACGCAGTATTTT. Translated: CSASSPPMLTSLADTQYF.

The chain recombines TRBV7-6 with TRBJ2-7, with TRBD1 as a possible D gene (6 bases). Germline V CDR1 and CDR2: SGHVS, FNYEAQ. The CDR3 contains 15 residues. V was trimmed by 5 bases and J by 2 bases, leaving 16 bases between them. CDR3 amino acids: CASSASGVGAYEQYF. In nucleotides, the CDR3 is TGTGCCAGCAGCGCGTCAGGGGTTGGGGCCTACGAGCAGTACTTC.

The rearrangement uses TRBV29-1 and TRBJ1-2; TRBD1 matches at 9 bases. Germline-derived CDR1 and CDR2 are SQVTM and ANQGSEA. Losses at the gene ends were 6 bases for V and 5 bases for J; bases not matched to a gene: 10. The CDR3 length is 14 residues. The CDR3 loop is CSVPTGQGFYGYTF. CDR3 bases: TGCAGCGTGCCGACGGGACAGGGCTTTTATGGCTACACCTTC. The full variable domain, its missing parts supplied by reference TRBV29-1 and TRBJ1-2, is SAVISQKPSRDICQRGTSLTIQCQVDSQVTMMFWYRQQPGQSLTLIATANQGSEATYESGFVIDKFPISRPNLTFSTLTVSNMSPEDSSIYLCSVPTGQGFYGYTFGSGTRLTVV.

The J gene is TRBJ2-4, the V gene TRBV7-9; D gene ambiguous. The CDR3 contains 14 residues. Between the trimmed V and J ends, which lost 3 bases and 0 bases, there was a span of 6 bases. The germline V gene encodes CDR1 SEHNR and CDR2 FQNEAQ (reference sequence). The CDR3 spells CASSFKGAKNIQYF. CDR3 DNA sequence: TGTGCCAGCAGCTTCAAGGGAGCCAAAAACATTCAGTACTTC.

The sample holds one count of this clone. This chain connects TRBV7-8 to TRBJ2-3; TRBD1 might be the D (5 bases). The CDR3 is 16 amino acids. The germline V gene has CDR1 SGHVS and CDR2 FQNEAQ. Trimming took 3 bases from V and 0 from J, leaving 13 bases between them. This CDR3 reads CASSLYPGLSTDTQYF. The CDR3 nucleotides are TGTGCCAGCAGCTTGTACCCAGGGCTTAGCACAGATACGCAGTATTTT.

The rearrangement joins TRBV7-9 to TRBJ1-3; D is possibly TRBD1 (5 bases). Between the trimmed V and J ends, which lost 3 bases and 14 bases, there was a span of 14 bases. This CDR3 contains 12 residues. The V gene's germline CDR1 is SEHNR and CDR2 FQNEAQ (reference sequence). As DNA, the CDR3 is TGTGCCAGCAGCTTCTTGACAGCCGGCTTATATTTT. Its translation: CASSFLTAGLYF.

V usage is TRBV5-1 and J usage is TRBJ2-3; TRBD2 agrees at 8 bases. Germline V gives CDR1 SGHRS, CDR2 YFSETQ. With 1 base clipped from V and 4 bases from J, the junction kept 2 bases outside the gene matches. This CDR3 has 14 amino acids. The CDR3 nucleotides are TGCGCCAGCAGCTTGACTAGCGGCCCAGATACGCAGTATTTT. This sequence encodes CASSLTSGPDTQYF.

The gene calls are TRBV18 and TRBJ1-2; D is possibly TRBD1 (6 bases). Trimming took 2 bases from V and 4 from J, leaving 8 bases between them. The CDR3 consists of 13 residues. Germline lookup yields CDR1 KGHSH and CDR2 LQKENI. The CDR3 sequence: CASSPGQIYGYTF. The CDR3 coding sequence is TGTGCCAGCTCACCAGGACAGATCTATGGCTACACCTTC.

J is TRBJ1-5 and V is TRBV27, with D uncertain. The CDR3 sequence is 13 residues long. The V end lost 4 bases, the J end lost 2 bases, and 6 bases lay between the germline ends. Germline V gene data show CDR1 as MNHEY and CDR2 as SMNVEV (reference sequence). CDR3 DNA: TGTGCCAGCAGTTCCAACGGCAATCAGCCCCAGCATTTT. This codes for CASSSNGNQPQHF.

CDR3 sequence (DNA): TGTGCCAGCACCTCCCTACCACGGGGTGAGCAGTTCTTC. The encoded protein is CASTSLPRGEQFF. V is TRBV27 and J is TRBJ2-1, with a weak D call TRBD2 (5 bases). Germline assignment: CDR1 MNHEY and CDR2 SMNVEV (reference sequence). The CDR3 spans 13 residues. The ends were cut back, 7 bases at V and 9 bases at J, with 16 bases in the middle.

The V gene is TRBV27, the J gene TRBJ2-7, with 7 bases that match TRBD1. CDR3 length: 13 residues. V shed 4 bases and J 0 bases; nucleotides not matched to a gene: 0. Germline CDR1 MNHEY, CDR2 SMNVEV (reference sequence). The CDR3 DNA reads TGTGCCAGCAGTTACAGGGGCTCCTACGAGCAGTACTTC. It yields the protein CASSYRGSYEQYF.

The chain combines TRBV5-1 with TRBJ2-3; D could derive from TRBD1 or TRBD2 (6 bases each). Germline CDR1 is SGHRS and CDR2 is YFSETQ. V shed 8 bases and J shed 0 bases, with 13 bases lying between them. CDR3 length: 14 amino acids. CDR3 in DNA: TGCGCCAGGCCGGGGGCCTCTAGCACAGATACGCAGTATTTT. Translation: CARPGASSTDTQYF.

The V call is TRBV13, the J call TRBJ2-2; D is possibly TRBD2 (5 bases). This CDR3 region has 16 residues. V dropped 1 base and J dropped 9 bases, with 18 bases sitting between them. The V gene's germline CDR1 is PRHDT and CDR2 FYEKMQ (reference sequence). The CDR3 here is CASSLAGIGLTRELFF. The CDR3 DNA sequence: TGTGCCAGCAGCTTAGCCGGGATAGGCCTAACCAGGGAGCTGTTTTTT.

The chain uses TRBV12-3 or TRBV12-4 and TRBJ2-1, with 13 bases lining up with TRBD2. The CDR3 is 12 residues long. The V segment lost 5 bases and the J segment 15 bases; nucleotides outside the gene matches: 4. CDR3: CASSPTSGRRFF. In nucleotides, the CDR3 is TGTGCCAGCAGTCCGACTAGCGGGAGGAGGTTCTTC.

The table lists this clone with a few counts. The chain links TRBV6-5 to TRBJ1-5, with D perhaps matching TRBD1 (6 bases). Germline CDR1 is MNHEY and CDR2 is SVGAGI. The germline V and J ends were trimmed by 10 bases and 6 bases, with 22 bases remaining between them. The CDR3 is made up of 15 amino acids. This CDR3 reads CATQLVLGAGQPQHF. CDR3 DNA sequence: TGTGCCACCCAACTGGTACTGGGGGCCGGTCAGCCCCAGCATTTT.

V gene TRBV5-4 combines with J gene TRBJ2-1; 12 bases align to TRBD2. Per germline, CDR1 SGHNT and CDR2 YYREEE (reference sequence). V trimming: 4 bases; J trimming: 4 bases; junction bases outside the gene matches: 9. This CDR3 is 17 amino acids long. Here the CDR3 reads CASSAWGTSGPYNEQFF. The CDR3 DNA is TGTGCCAGCAGCGCATGGGGGACTAGCGGGCCATACAATGAGCAGTTCTTC.

V and J are TRBV28 and TRBJ1-1, with 7 bases identical to TRBD1. CDR1 and CDR2 (germline): MDHEN, SYDVKM. This CDR3 is 13 amino acids long. The ends lost 6 bases at V and 4 bases at J; junction bases unmatched: 5. The CDR3 bases are TGTGCCAGCAGAGACAGGGCCCCCACTGAAGCTTTCTTT. Translating gives CASRDRAPTEAFF.

The rearrangement joins TRBV2 to TRBJ2-7; 8 positions agree with TRBD2. Germline V gene lookup returns CDR1 SNHLY and CDR2 FYNNEI. The V segment lost 3 bases and the J segment 2 bases; nucleotides outside the gene matches: 6. CDR3 length: 15 residues. This CDR3 is CASSDSGMATYEQYF. For the CDR3, the DNA is TGTGCCAGCAGTGATAGCGGGATGGCCACCTACGAGCAGTACTTC.

V gene TRBV2 combines with J gene TRBJ2-1; D possibly matches TRBD1 or TRBD2 (6 bases each). The CDR3 runs to 14 residues. CDR1 is SNHLY, CDR2 FYNNEI, per germline. With 4 bases removed from V and 10 bases from J, the gap between germline ends came to 17 bases. CDR3 sequence reads: CASSATEGVGEQFF. CDR3 nucleotide sequence: TGTGCCAGCAGTGCTACGGAGGGGGTAGGGGAGCAGTTCTTC.

The chain uses TRBV6-5 and TRBJ1-2; TRBD1 aligns across 7 bases. Trimming cost V 6 bases and J 3 bases; bases outside gene matches: 4. The CDR3 is 13 residues long. Germline CDR1 reads MNHEY; CDR2 reads SVGAGI. The CDR3 DNA follows: TGTGCCAGCAGGGACGGGACAGACTATGGCTACACCTTC. It yields the protein CASRDGTDYGYTF.

This chain joins TRBV5-4 and TRBJ1-1; D is perhaps TRBD1 (6 bases). V was trimmed by 2 bases and J by 1 base, leaving 9 bases between them. Germline V gene lookup returns CDR1 SGHNT and CDR2 YYREEE (reference sequence). The CDR3 has 14 amino acids. CDR3 bases: TGTGCCAGCAGCTTTTCAGGGGCGAACACTGAAGCTTTCTTT. Translating gives CASSFSGANTEAFF.

V is TRBV5-6 and J is TRBJ2-2; D is possibly TRBD1 or TRBD2 (5 bases each). Germline V gives CDR1 SGHDT, CDR2 YYEEEE. The V end was cut by 3 bases, the J end by 0 bases, with 15 bases between. The CDR3 has 17 amino acids. This chain's CDR3 is CASSWGEDISNTGELFF. For the CDR3, the DNA is TGTGCCAGCAGCTGGGGAGAGGACATTTCGAACACCGGGGAGCTGTTTTTT.

The chain employs TRBV19 and TRBJ2-5; TRBD2 matches at 7 bases. CDR1 is LNHDA and CDR2 is SQIVND in the germline V gene (reference sequence). J gave up 4 bases and V 4 bases, and 9 bases lay outside the gene matches. The CDR3 has 15 amino acids. The chain's CDR3 is CASSSRGSDRETQYF. The CDR3 nucleotides read TGTGCCAGTAGTAGCCGCGGGAGCGATAGAGAGACCCAGTACTTC.

This chain joins TRBV29-1 and TRBJ1-2; possible D gene TRBD1, 6 bases. The germline CDR1 and CDR2 sequences are SQVTM and ANQGSEA. The V and J ends lost 4 bases and 3 bases respectively, with 15 bases between them. CDR3 length: 14 amino acids. CDR3 loop: CSVVPTGLDYGYTF. CDR3 in DNA: TGCAGCGTTGTCCCCACAGGGTTAGACTATGGCTACACCTTC.

This clone was counted only a few times. The chain combines TRBV19 with TRBJ2-2, with TRBD2 matching 9 bases. V was clipped by 7 bases and J by 5 bases; unmatched bases: 11. Germline V gene data show CDR1 as LNHDA and CDR2 as SQIVND (reference sequence). This CDR3 region has 16 residues. CDR3 nucleotides: TGTGCCAGTATCCCCCTTAGCGGGAGCGGGACCGGGGAGCTGTTTTTT. Protein sequence: CASIPLSGSGTGELFF. The whole variable domain, filled in from reference TRBV19 and TRBJ2-2, reads DGGITQSPKYLFRKEGQNVTLSCEQNLNHDAMYWYRQDPGQGLRLIYYSQIVNDFQKGDIAEGYSVSREKKESFPLTVTSAQKNPTAFYLCASIPLSGSGTGELFFGEGSRLTVL.

This chain uses TRBV2 with TRBJ2-3; 7 bases are a match to TRBD2. With V trimmed by 6 bases and J by 2 bases, 8 bases remained unmatched. Germline V gene sequence: CDR1 SNHLY, CDR2 FYNNEI. The CDR3 consists of 15 residues. The CDR3 DNA is TGTGCCAGCAGGGAACTAGCGATCCCCACAGATACGCAGTATTTT. Translated, it gives CASRELAIPTDTQYF.

V gene TRBV5-1 combines with J gene TRBJ2-2; TRBD2 matches at 12 bases. This CDR3 is 17 amino acids long. V shed 0 bases and J 2 bases; nucleotides not matched to a gene: 2. Germline loops: CDR1 SGHRS, CDR2 YFSETQ. The CDR3 loop reads CASSLGTSGANTGELFF. The CDR3 DNA follows: TGCGCCAGCAGCTTGGGGACTAGCGGGGCCAACACCGGGGAGCTGTTTTTT.

The gene calls are TRBV6-5 and TRBJ1-2, with 8 bases matching TRBD1. CDR1 is MNHEY and CDR2 is SVGAGI in the germline V gene. The CDR3 sequence is 16 residues long. V was pared by 7 bases and J by 6 bases, with 16 bases of the junction left unmatched. This CDR3 is CASTYSGIRGQNGYTF. Written as DNA, the CDR3 is TGTGCCAGCACTTATAGCGGCATCAGGGGGCAGAATGGCTACACCTTC.

As DNA, the CDR3 is TGTGCCAGCACCAAGGGACAGGCTTTCGGAATTAATGAAAAACTGTTTTTT. It translates to CASTKGQAFGINEKLFF. This sequence joins TRBV7-9 and TRBJ1-4; 8 nucleotides align to TRBD1. Germline V lookup: CDR1 SEHNR, CDR2 FQNEAQ (reference sequence). V was pared by 7 bases and J by 4 bases, with 14 bases of the junction left unmatched. This CDR3 is built from 17 residues.